This passage covers 25 T cell receptor beta chains from one sample sequenced in a study of shared clonotypes between healthy human individuals. Terminally differentiated effector memory CD45RA+ cells were left out of the naive CD8 fraction, which was CD45RO-negative and positively selected for CCR7. Generated by immunoSEQ multiplex PCR, the TCRdb table keeps only in-frame clones and is missing some. The sample lists around 2,000,000 clones, about 95% seen once, with roughly 1.1% in the top ten. Material for sequencing was naive CD8+ T cells sorted from blood. The source of these receptors is a man aged 18 to 29 in good health.

This chain links TRBV7-9 with TRBJ1-4; D ambiguous. Germline V gene lookup returns CDR1 SEHNR and CDR2 FQNEAQ (reference sequence). Trimming took 5 bases from V and 1 from J, leaving 11 bases between them. The CDR3 loop spans 15 amino acids. The CDR3 bases are TGTGCCAGCAGCGTTAGACCCGAAACTAATGAAAAACTGTTTTTT. It codes for CASSVRPETNEKLFF.

The chain is built from TRBV25-1 and TRBJ2-5; TRBD2 is a possible D gene (6 bases). The ends were cut back, 9 bases at V and 3 bases at J, with 14 bases in the middle. The V gene's germline CDR1 is MGHDK and CDR2 SYGVNS. The CDR3 extends over 13 amino acids. The CDR3 loop reads CASGRLGEETQYF. The CDR3 bases are TGTGCCAGTGGAAGACTAGGCGAAGAGACCCAGTACTTC. The whole variable domain, remainder taken from reference TRBV25-1 and TRBJ2-5, is EADIYQTPRYLVIGTGKKITLECSQTMGHDKMYWYQQDPGMELHLIHYSYGVNSTEKGDLSSESTVSRIRTEHFPLTLESARPSHTSQYLCASGRLGEETQYFGPGTRLLVL.

The chain has TRBV10-1 and TRBJ2-1, with D perhaps matching TRBD1 (6 bases). V shed 0 bases and J shed 13 bases, with 16 bases lying between them. Germline values: CDR1 WNHNN, CDR2 SYGVQD (reference sequence). CDR3 length: 14 amino acids. As DNA, the CDR3 is TGCGCCAGCAGTGAGTCGATGGAGACAGGTTTTCAGTTCTTC. It specifies CASSESMETGFQFF.

The V and J genes are TRBV7-2 and TRBJ2-3; 10 bases match TRBD2. J was trimmed by 4 bases and V by 5 bases; bases with no gene match: 12. CDR3 length: 17 amino acids. Germline V gene lookup returns CDR1 SGHTA and CDR2 FQGNSA. As DNA, the CDR3 is TGTGCCAGCAGCCCATTAGAGAGCGGGAGGGCCCCAGATACGCAGTATTTT. Residues: CASSPLESGRAPDTQYF.

The chain has TRBV13 and TRBJ1-2; TRBD1 matches 7 bases. This CDR3 comprises 13 residues. V was clipped by 4 bases and J by 6 bases; unmatched bases: 5. From germline, CDR1 is PRHDT and CDR2 FYEKMQ (reference sequence). CDR3 sequence: CASSYPGGHGYTF. DNA for the CDR3: TGTGCCAGCAGCTACCCAGGGGGTCATGGCTACACCTTC.

For the CDR3, the DNA is TGTGCCAGCAGCCCTCTGGAGCTCGAGCAGTACTTC. This gives the protein CASSPLELEQYF. The V and J genes are TRBV13 and TRBJ2-7; D is uncertain. Per the germline V gene, CDR1 is PRHDT and CDR2 is FYEKMQ (reference sequence). This CDR3 is built from 12 residues. Trimming shortened V by 5 bases and J by 6 bases, and 11 bases separated the two germline ends.

The chain uses TRBV6-5 and TRBJ1-3; D gene ambiguous. The CDR3 covers 13 residues. V was cut by 6 bases and J by 4 bases, with 10 bases left in between. Germline V CDR1 and CDR2: MNHEY, SVGAGI. CDR3 DNA sequence: TGTGCCAGCAGCCCCTCGGCGGGAAACACCATATATTTT. Protein sequence: CASSPSAGNTIYF.

The chain couples TRBV6-1 to TRBJ2-3, with TRBD2 as a possible D gene (6 bases). The CDR3 spans 17 residues. Trimming removed 2 bases at V and 3 bases at J, with 18 bases between. The germline V gene has CDR1 MNHNS and CDR2 SASEGT. DNA for the CDR3: TGTGCCAGCAGTGAAATTCCCTGGGGGGTGTTGACAGATACGCAGTATTTT. Its translation: CASSEIPWGVLTDTQYF.

This chain joins TRBV6-5 and TRBJ1-5; D is unclear. Germline V gene lookup returns CDR1 MNHEY and CDR2 SVGAGI. Deletions cut 4 bases from V and 6 bases from J, with 7 bases between. CDR3 length equals 12 residues. CDR3 protein: CASSSGLQPQHF. In DNA, the CDR3 is TGTGCCAGCAGTTCGGGCCTTCAGCCCCAGCATTTT.

V and J are TRBV28 and TRBJ2-5; D unclear. V shed 5 bases and J shed 1 base, with 17 bases lying between them. The CDR3 spans 16 residues. Germline loops: CDR1 MDHEN, CDR2 SYDVKM. Here the CDR3 DNA reads TGTGCCAGCAGTACACGTCTCGACAACACCCAAGAGACCCAGTACTTC. Residues: CASSTRLDNTQETQYF. Using reference TRBV28 and TRBJ2-5 for the parts outside the CDR3, the full variable domain is DVKVTQSSRYLVKRTGEKVFLECVQDMDHENMFWYRQDPGLGLRLIYFSYDVKMKEKGDIPEGYSVSREKKERFSLILESASTNQTSMYLCASSTRLDNTQETQYFGPGTRLLVL.

To note about this clone: One end of the junction varies from germline; a read error may be responsible. V usage is TRBV29-1 and J usage is TRBJ1-1; D call uncertain. The CDR3 runs to 12 residues. Germline CDR1 SQVTM, CDR2 ANQGSEA. CDR3 in amino acids: CSVEGNPTEAFF. The CDR3 region has the DNA TGCAGCGTCGAAGGGAACCCCACTGAAGCTTTCTTT. The whole variable domain, filled in from reference TRBV29-1 and TRBJ1-1, reads SAVISQKPSRDICQRGTSLTIQCQVDSQVTMMFWYRQQPGQSLTLIATANQGSEATYESGFVIDKFPISRPNLTFSTLTVSNMSPEDSSIYLCSVEGNPTEAFFGQGTRLTVV.

The V call is TRBV19, the J call TRBJ1-4; TRBD1 is a possible D gene (5 bases). The CDR3 covers 15 residues. Germline assignment: CDR1 LNHDA and CDR2 SQIVND (reference sequence). V was shortened by 7 bases and J by 0 bases, with 12 bases between the two germline ends. The CDR3, as DNA: TGTGCCAGTATTGGCAGGGAAACAACTAATGAAAAACTGTTTTTT. It specifies CASIGRETTNEKLFF.

The count of this clone is one. The V gene is TRBV7-2, the J gene TRBJ2-5, with D tentatively TRBD2 (6 bases). Per the germline V gene, CDR1 is SGHTA and CDR2 is FQGNSA. Between the trimmed V and J ends, which lost 4 bases and 2 bases, there was a span of 14 bases. CDR3 size: 15 residues. The CDR3 DNA reads TGTGCCAGCAGCTCGACTAGGGATCTACAAGAGACCCAGTACTTC. Protein product: CASSSTRDLQETQYF.

V is TRBV9 and J is TRBJ2-7, with 7 bases identical to TRBD1. The CDR3 is 14 amino acids. Per germline, CDR1 SGDLS and CDR2 YYNGEE. V shed 4 bases and J 2 bases; nucleotides not matched to a gene: 6. As DNA, the CDR3 is TGTGCCAGCAGCCTCGGGACAGCGACCTACGAGCAGTACTTC. It is translated as CASSLGTATYEQYF.

The rearrangement joins TRBV4-1 to TRBJ2-1; D is uncertain. The V end lost 3 bases, the J end lost 6 bases, and 3 bases lay between the germline ends. This CDR3 has 11 amino acids. Germline CDR1 reads MGHRA; CDR2 reads YSYEKL. The CDR3 coding sequence is TGCGCCAGCAGCCATTCCAATGAGCAGTTCTTC. This sequence encodes CASSHSNEQFF.

In DNA, the CDR3 is TGTGCCAGCACCCGCTTCAGACAGCCGAACACTGAAGCTTTCTTT. Translated, it gives CASTRFRQPNTEAFF. The rearrangement links TRBV28 to TRBJ1-1; D possibly corresponds to TRBD1 (5 bases). Trimming shortened V by 7 bases and J by 1 base, and 16 bases separated the two germline ends. Germline V CDR1 and CDR2: MDHEN, SYDVKM. This CDR3 is 15 amino acids long.

The rearrangement links TRBV11-2 to TRBJ2-4, with 7 bases fitting TRBD2. CDR1 SGHAT and CDR2 FQNNGV come from the germline V gene. Germline trimming cut 0 bases from V and 8 bases from J; bases unmatched to any gene: 16. CDR3 length: 18 residues. DNA of the CDR3: TGTGCCAGCAGCTTAGATCTCTGGGCTAGCGGTGCCGAGGACATTCAGTACTTC. As protein: CASSLDLWASGAEDIQYF. Together with reference TRBV11-2 and TRBJ2-4, the CDR3 gives the full variable domain: EAGVAQSPRYKIIEKRQSVAFWCNPISGHATLYWYQQILGQGPKLLIQFQNNGVVDDSQLPKDRFSAERLKGVDSTLKIQPAKLEDSAVYLCASSLDLWASGAEDIQYFGAGTRLSVL.

V and J are TRBV6-1 and TRBJ2-7, with D possibly TRBD1 on 7 matching bases. The CDR3 runs 13 residues. Trimming took off 10 bases at V and 3 bases at J, with 16 bases between the two ends. Germline V gives CDR1 MNHNS, CDR2 SASEGT. CDR3 protein: CATPGGGLYEQYF. The CDR3 DNA sequence: TGTGCCACCCCAGGGGGAGGACTCTACGAGCAGTACTTC.

The chain recombines TRBV27 with TRBJ2-7; TRBD2 matches at 9 bases. In germline, CDR1 is MNHEY, CDR2 SMNVEV (reference sequence). Trimming cost V 5 bases and J 2 bases; bases outside gene matches: 10. CDR3 length: 16 amino acids. The CDR3 sequence is CASSAPGLADPYEQYF. The CDR3, as DNA: TGTGCCAGCAGTGCCCCGGGACTAGCTGATCCCTACGAGCAGTACTTC.

The chain carries TRBV7-9 and TRBJ2-1; a weak D match, TRBD2 (6 bases). Germline V gene data show CDR1 as SEHNR and CDR2 as FQNEAQ (reference sequence). The length of the CDR3 is 13 residues. V lost 3 bases to trimming and J lost 5 bases, with 8 bases between them. CDR3 coding DNA: TGTGCCAGCAGCTTCGGCGGGGACAATGAGCAGTTCTTC. As protein: CASSFGGDNEQFF.

Notes on this clone: Other DNA sequences in the same sample also yield this CDR3. The rearrangement joins TRBV6-5 to TRBJ2-2; 9 nucleotides align to TRBD1. CDR3 length: 14 amino acids. The V and J ends lost 5 bases and 7 bases, in that order; junction bases with no gene match: 5. Germline assignment: CDR1 MNHEY and CDR2 SVGAGI. CDR3 loop: CASSLGQGLGELFF. The CDR3 region has the DNA TGTGCCAGCAGTCTCGGACAGGGGCTCGGGGAGCTGTTTTTT.

This CDR3 is CASSHSPPFMNTEAFF. The CDR3 DNA follows: TGCGCCAGCAGCCACTCGCCACCGTTCATGAACACTGAAGCTTTCTTT. The rearrangement joins TRBV4-1 to TRBJ1-1; the D is unclear. This CDR3 region has 16 residues. The V end lost 3 bases, the J end lost 0 bases, and 14 bases lay between the germline ends. CDR1 and CDR2 from the germline V gene are MGHRA and YSYEKL.

V and J are TRBV30 and TRBJ2-1, with 8 bases aligning to TRBD2. Germline V lookup: CDR1 GTSNPN, CDR2 SVGIG (reference sequence). This CDR3 has 15 amino acids. V was pared by 0 bases and J by 6 bases, with 7 bases of the junction left unmatched. This CDR3 is CAWSVIAGGPNEQFF. CDR3 coding DNA: TGTGCCTGGAGTGTAATCGCGGGAGGCCCCAATGAGCAGTTCTTC.

V and J are TRBV27 and TRBJ2-1; 8 bases agree with TRBD1. CDR1 and CDR2 from the germline V gene are MNHEY and SMNVEV (reference sequence). J lost 9 bases, V lost 4 bases, and 14 bases had no gene match. The CDR3 runs to 16 residues. DNA of the CDR3: TGTGCCAGCAGTTCCAGGGGGCTTATGGGAGCGGGTGAGCAGTTCTTC. The encoded protein is CASSSRGLMGAGEQFF.

The chain employs TRBV7-6 and TRBJ2-2; 7 bases agree with TRBD1. Trimming removed 5 bases from V and 2 bases from J; junction bases left unmatched: 11. CDR3 length equals 17 residues. The germline CDR1 and CDR2 sequences are SGHVS and FNYEAQ. This CDR3 is CASSEDEGQPNTGELFF. CDR3 nucleotide sequence: TGTGCCAGCAGCGAAGACGAGGGACAGCCTAACACCGGGGAGCTGTTTTTT.